This T cell receptor beta chain was obtained from a study of Tregs in tolerant kidney transplant recipients. This table comes from immunoSEQ multiplex PCR, and its TCRdb copy is limited to in-frame clones, with some not included. In all, the sample yields about 16,000 clones. The CDR3 contains 15 residues. Germline CDR1 is WNHNN and CDR2 is SYGVQD (reference sequence). Trimming removed 0 bases from V and 5 bases from J; junction bases left unmatched: 5. As regards this clone: The antigen is unknown. The CDR3 goes on 3 residues after the read ends, and that part is filled in from the germline J gene.

Study results and caveats: Expanding Tregs on activated donor B cells appeared to best identify donor-specific TCRbeta clones.

Related graft donors supplied nonmyeloablative bone marrow transplants, and mixed chimerism was transient. CD4+CD25+CD127- Tregs, CD4+CD25- non-Tregs, CD4 and CD8 cells were sorted. The material was CD4+ T cells from blood (PBMCs), obtained 12 months after the transplant. The chain employs TRBV10-1 and TRBJ2-3; 7 nucleotides match TRBD1. This TCR was recovered from a human patient who received a combined kidney and bone marrow transplant. Some T cells here may be from the graft donor. CDR3 sequence: CASSESAAGGDTQYF. The sequenced CDR3 bases are TGCGCCAGCAGTGAGTCGGCGGCAGGGGGAGATACG.